Here is one T cell receptor beta chain with its context. This entry comes from a study of long-term antiretroviral therapy in people with HIV. CDR1 is SNHLY and CDR2 is FYNNEI in the germline V gene. The CDR3 has 15 residues. Trimming cost V 5 bases and J 3 bases; bases outside gene matches: 10. The assay, immunoSEQ v3.0, was run at survey level. The protocol was immunoSEQ multiplex PCR, while the TCRdb copy is restricted to in-frame clones and leaves out a portion. This sample has about 23,000 clones, with roughly 90% found just once. Specimen: unsorted PBMCs, collected 0.6 years after starting antiretroviral therapy. This chain joins TRBV2 and TRBJ2-7; 7 bases agree with TRBD1. This TCR derives from a man in his fifties or sixties with HIV. CDR3 nucleotides: TGTGCCAGCAGTCGTGACAGGGATGTTCTCTACGAGCAGTACTTC. It is translated as CASSRDRDVLYEQYF.